This T cell receptor beta chain was sequenced in a study of cytomegalovirus exposure and HLA in healthy donors. Overall study findings and caveats: Confirmation was obtained in vitro that a few CMV-associated chains are specific for CMV antigens. Productive rates of about 87% or about 30% were seen for most TCR beta V segments in an earlier analysis.

Amplification used 60 Vbeta primers and 13 Jbeta primers. TCRdb's copy holds only in-frame clones and misses some; the assay was immunoSEQ multiplex PCR. The record lists roughly 60,000 clones, of which the ten most abundant hold roughly 4%. About this clone itself: Its antigen is unknown.

Trimming stripped 0 bases from V and 4 bases from J, with 12 bases between. This CDR3 has 15 residues. Germline-derived CDR1 and CDR2 are LGHNA and YNFKEQ. The TCR was taken from a woman younger than 35 in good health and CMV-seronegative. The chain is built from TRBV4-2 and TRBJ1-2; perhaps TRBD1 as D (5 bases). The material sequenced was PBMCs. CDR3: CASSQDLAGTYGYTF. In nucleotides, the CDR3 is TGTGCCAGCAGCCAAGATCTGGCGGGGACCTATGGCTACACCTTC.